What follows describes a single TCR beta chain. The specificity of this receptor is unknown. Per-base qualities were not stored, and no clone one base away is much larger. CDR1 is given as LGHNA and CDR2 as YSLEER, both from the germline V gene. The CDR3, cysteine through phenylalanine, is 16 amino acids long. Kept here is only the CDR3 DNA, which spans 48 bases and is read in frame from base 1. The junction carries 16 bases between V and J, which are trimmed by 1 base and 9 bases respectively. The sample belongs to a study of blood T cell repertoires in COVID-19 (dated by TCRdb to the early 2020s). The study in broad terms: Samples from collaborators originated in the United States, Italy and Spain and spanned both the acute and convalescent phases of COVID-19. The prospective study material was composed of cDNA or gDNA derived from T cells, B-cell-depleted T cells, or PBMCs. Subjects who had been exposed to COVID-19, were actively infected with it, or had recovered from it provided the deeply sampled blood TCRbeta repertoires that made up the dataset. The repertoires were released in a freely available public database intended as a resource for research on the immune response to SARS-CoV-2. The samples were drawn from two sources: the first 160 participants of the ongoing ImmuneRACE study, and 1,254 subjects contributed by 6 global collaborators. Nearly every sample came with metadata listing a de-identified subject ID, COVID-19 status, age in years and sex. Where available, HLA class I and class II types were taken from metadata supplied by the sample provider and were not determined by assay-based typing. Here is what the overall study found, with its caveats: The amount of clinical and demographic metadata varied by source and participant and was provided uncurated.

TCRbeta CDR3 regions were amplified from genomic DNA by means of the immunoSEQ Assay, a bias-controlled multiplex PCR. In the authors' own workflow: Within the assay, amplification of reference gene primers was used to estimate how many nucleated cells each sample contained. To quantify the absolute abundance of each unique TCRbeta CDR3 rearrangement, sequence reads were collapsed and filtered. For each sample, productive Simpson clonality was calculated as the square root of Simpson's diversity index across productive rearrangements. TCRdb retrieved this table from immuneACCESS and kept in-frame rearrangements only. Not all clones are present; in checked studies, unresolved V genes account for under half, and no reason is known for the remainder. That table supplies the V and J calls and clone size; D and trimming were determined from the DNA. Within this sample are around 300,000 clones, with over 75% of them counted one time only. The ten largest make up about 3.9% of the sample.

The collaborating institutions used their own protocols to collect whole blood in K2EDTA tubes. Collaborator samples were shipped for TCRbeta analysis as frozen whole blood, isolated PBMCs, or DNA extracted from either sample type. This receptor was obtained from a woman aged 45-60 years with active or convalescent COVID-19. The sequence is built from TRBV4-3 and TRBJ1-6, with the D gene uncertain. Sequencing was done on a sample of peripheral blood. Here the CDR3 is given as CASSQALALTGSPLHF. DNA sequence: TGCGCCAGCAGCCAAGCCCTAGCGCTGACGGGTTCACCCCTCCACTTT.